A selection of T cell receptor beta chains follows, all from one sample in a study of shared clonotypes between healthy human individuals. This table comes from immunoSEQ multiplex PCR, and its TCRdb copy is limited to in-frame clones, with some not included. Of about 1.5 million clones listed, roughly 96% are singletons. The specimen sequenced was naive CD4+ T cells sorted from blood. These receptors originate from a man under 40 in good health. CDR3s include the opening cysteine and the closing phenylalanine or tryptophan. D genes are given only for firm matches. A row's size may be missing; if present it is once, few, many or a size class.

V gene: TRBV6-1; D gene: TRBD2; J gene: TRBJ2-2; clone size: -; CDR3 protein: CASSERLAGGFTGELFF; CDR3 DNA: TGTGCCAGCAGTGAAAGACTAGCGGGAGGGTTCACCGGGGAGCTGTTTTTT
V gene: TRBV25-1; D gene: TRBD2; J gene: TRBJ2-7; clone size: -; CDR3 protein: CASSGTSGIGEQYF; CDR3 DNA: TGTGCCAGCAGTGGGACTAGCGGGATTGGCGAGCAGTACTTC
V gene: TRBV5-4; D gene: -; J gene: TRBJ2-1; clone size: -; CDR3 protein: CASSLRGLTQGNEQFF; CDR3 DNA: TGTGCCAGCAGCTTGCGGGGTTTAACCCAAGGGAATGAGCAGTTCTTC
V gene: TRBV13; D gene: -; J gene: TRBJ2-5; clone size: once; CDR3 protein: CASSSRGIAETQYF; CDR3 DNA: TGTGCCAGCAGCAGCAGGGGAATAGCGGAGACCCAGTACTTC
V gene: TRBV6-1; D gene: -; J gene: TRBJ2-7; clone size: -; CDR3 protein: CASSDPLLIEQYF; CDR3 DNA: TGTGCCAGCAGTGATCCCCTCCTGATCGAGCAGTACTTC
V gene: TRBV6-5; D gene: TRBD1; J gene: TRBJ2-1; clone size: -; CDR3 protein: CASSNGQGYAQFF; CDR3 DNA: TGTGCCAGCAGTAACGGACAGGGTTATGCGCAGTTCTTC
V gene: TRBV5-6; D gene: -; J gene: TRBJ1-1; clone size: -; CDR3 protein: CASNNPWEGGNEAFF; CDR3 DNA: TGTGCCAGCAACAATCCCTGGGAGGGAGGGAATGAAGCTTTCTTT
V gene: TRBV5-1; D gene: -; J gene: TRBJ2-6; clone size: once; CDR3 protein: CASSSQPGAGANVLTF; CDR3 DNA: TGCGCCAGCAGCTCACAACCAGGGGCTGGGGCCAACGTCCTGACTTTC
V gene: TRBV29-1; D gene: TRBD2; J gene: TRBJ2-1; clone size: once; CDR3 protein: CSVGLDYRGRVSYNEQFF; CDR3 DNA: TGCAGCGTTGGGCTGGACTATCGCGGGAGGGTTTCCTACAATGAGCAGTTCTTC
V gene: TRBV4-1; D gene: -; J gene: TRBJ1-1; clone size: -; CDR3 protein: CASSYGGLNTEAFF; CDR3 DNA: TGCGCCAGCAGCTACGGGGGCTTGAACACTGAAGCTTTCTTT
V gene: TRBV4-1; D gene: -; J gene: TRBJ1-2; clone size: -; CDR3 protein: CASSLSGRNYGYTF; CDR3 DNA: TGCGCCAGCAGCTTATCGGGCCGGAACTATGGCTACACCTTC
V gene: TRBV5-5; D gene: -; J gene: TRBJ1-1; clone size: -; CDR3 protein: CASSQARGNTEAFF; CDR3 DNA: TGTGCCAGCAGCCAAGCCCGGGGGAACACTGAAGCTTTCTTT
V gene: TRBV5-4; D gene: -; J gene: TRBJ1-5; clone size: -; CDR3 protein: CASSSGLLLSNQPQHF; CDR3 DNA: TGTGCCAGCAGCTCTGGACTCCTCCTAAGCAATCAGCCCCAGCATTTT
V gene: TRBV10-1; D gene: TRBD2; J gene: TRBJ2-3; clone size: -; CDR3 protein: CASSGGTSGISTDTQYF; CDR3 DNA: TGCGCCAGCAGTGGGGGGACTAGCGGGATTAGCACAGATACGCAGTATTTT
V gene: TRBV28; D gene: TRBD2; J gene: TRBJ2-7; clone size: -; CDR3 protein: CASSYRLANSYEQYF; CDR3 DNA: TGTGCCAGCAGTTACAGACTAGCCAATTCCTACGAGCAGTACTTC
V gene: TRBV5-6; D gene: -; J gene: TRBJ2-5; clone size: -; CDR3 protein: CASTYGTRTYQETQYF; CDR3 DNA: TGTGCCAGCACCTACGGGACTCGAACCTACCAAGAGACCCAGTACTTC
V gene: TRBV29-1; D gene: -; J gene: TRBJ2-3; clone size: -; CDR3 protein: CSGEQGTDTQYF; CDR3 DNA: TGCAGCGGTGAACAGGGCACAGATACGCAGTATTTT
V gene: TRBV7-8; D gene: TRBD1; J gene: TRBJ1-1; clone size: -; CDR3 protein: CASRRDRGTEAFF; CDR3 DNA: TGTGCCAGCAGGCGTGACAGGGGGACTGAAGCTTTCTTT
V gene: TRBV4-3; D gene: TRBD1; J gene: TRBJ2-2; clone size: -; CDR3 protein: CASSQDWAGGGNTGELFF; CDR3 DNA: TGCGCCAGCAGCCAAGATTGGGCAGGGGGCGGGAACACCGGGGAGCTGTTTTTT
V gene: TRBV27; D gene: -; J gene: TRBJ2-1; clone size: -; CDR3 protein: CASWTNSPYNEQFF; CDR3 DNA: TGTGCCAGTTGGACTAACTCCCCCTACAATGAGCAGTTCTTC
V gene: TRBV7-2; D gene: -; J gene: TRBJ2-1; clone size: once; CDR3 protein: CASSPSGLEVQFF; CDR3 DNA: TGTGCCAGCAGCCCCAGCGGCCTAGAAGTGCAGTTCTTC
V gene: TRBV5-1; D gene: TRBD1; J gene: TRBJ2-3; clone size: once; CDR3 protein: CASSIPGQGPDTQYF; CDR3 DNA: TGCGCCAGCAGCATACCTGGACAGGGGCCAGATACGCAGTATTTT
V gene: TRBV28; D gene: TRBD2; J gene: TRBJ2-3; clone size: -; CDR3 protein: CASAPSGGTQYF; CDR3 DNA: TGTGCCAGTGCCCCCTCGGGAGGAACGCAGTATTTT
V gene: TRBV4-2; D gene: TRBD1; J gene: TRBJ2-7; clone size: -; CDR3 protein: CASSPVDRGGYEQYF; CDR3 DNA: TGTGCCAGCAGCCCCGTGGACAGGGGGGGCTACGAGCAGTACTTC